The entry below gives a single T cell receptor (beta chain) sequence along with its context. Its antigen is not known. There are 17 residues in the CDR3. V trimming: 2 bases; J trimming: 4 bases; junction bases outside the gene matches: 6. The germline V gene has CDR1 MNHNS and CDR2 SASEGT. Only in-frame clones appear in the TCRdb table, and some are missing; sequencing was by immunoSEQ multiplex PCR. The data show 75,000 to 100,000 clones, more than 80% seen once. This record belongs to a study of OX40 agonist ivuxolimab in advanced cancers. The overall study: Ivuxolimab, an antibody acting as an agonist of OX40 (CD134), was used to treat patients. Of the patients, three showed partial responses, one with hepatocellular carcinoma and two with cutaneous melanoma.

Systemic immunosuppression or a history of autoimmune disease excluded patients. The study, taken as a whole, reports: Clonal expansion among partial responders at 0.1-3.0 mg/kg ranked near the lowest.

The sequence derives from an adult with an advanced solid tumor such as melanoma, head and neck, liver or kidney cancer. The J gene is TRBJ1-3, the V gene TRBV6-1; 12 positions agree with TRBD1. Source: CD4+ or CD8+ T cells sorted from blood, taken in a trial of the OX40 agonist ivuxolimab. CDR3 in amino acids: CASSESGTGGTGNTIYF. The DNA of the CDR3 is TGTGCCAGCAGTGAATCTGGGACAGGGGGCACAGGAAACACCATATATTTT.